The entry that follows covers one T cell receptor beta chain sequence. Its antigen is as yet unknown. The data derive from a study of T cell repertoires in cytomegalovirus infection. Overall study context: Used in the study were CMV epitopes, some recently identified and HLA-C-restricted, others well-studied and HLA-B-restricted.

V was clipped by 0 bases and J by 3 bases, with 9 bases between them. Germline loops: CDR1 MNHEY, CDR2 SVGAGI. This CDR3 has 15 residues. Findings and limits, study-wide: What dominated the ex vivo response were HLA-C-restricted CMV-specific TCR beta clonotypes. Carriers of CMV plus the relevant HLA were identified by cumulative public TCR beta family frequency.

TCRdb passed the reads through MiXCR, listing each CDR3 protein once. The sample holds some 350,000 distinct CDR3 sequences, 25% to 30% seen once. This chain connects TRBV6-5 to TRBJ1-5; D gene uncertain. The clonotype comes from a human donor in good health (CMV status not recorded). Some clones in this sample may be carry-over from other donors' samples. The sample in question was cultured PBMCs, obtained from culture after CMV antigen stimulation. The CDR3 DNA follows: TGTGCCAGCAGTTACTCAGCACGCTTCAATCAGCCCCAGCATTTT. Its protein product is CASSYSARFNQPQHF.